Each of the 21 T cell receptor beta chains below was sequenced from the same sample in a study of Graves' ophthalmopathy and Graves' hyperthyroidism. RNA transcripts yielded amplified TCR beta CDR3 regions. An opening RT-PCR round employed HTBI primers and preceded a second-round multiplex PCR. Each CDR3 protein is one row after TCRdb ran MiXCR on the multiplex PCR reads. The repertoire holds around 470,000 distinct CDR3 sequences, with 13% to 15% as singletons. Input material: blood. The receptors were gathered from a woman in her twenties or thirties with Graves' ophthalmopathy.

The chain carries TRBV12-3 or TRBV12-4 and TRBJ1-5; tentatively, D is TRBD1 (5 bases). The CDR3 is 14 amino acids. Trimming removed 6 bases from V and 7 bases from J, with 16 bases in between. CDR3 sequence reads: CASSSRQGSQPQHF. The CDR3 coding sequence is TGTGCCAGCAGCTCCCGGCAGGGAAGCCAGCCCCAGCATTTT.

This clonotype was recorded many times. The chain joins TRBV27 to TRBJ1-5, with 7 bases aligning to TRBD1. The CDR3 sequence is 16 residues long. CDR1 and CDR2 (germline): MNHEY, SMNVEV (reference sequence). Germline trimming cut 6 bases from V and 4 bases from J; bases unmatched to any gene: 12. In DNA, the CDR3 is TGTGCCAGCAGGCCGTCCACAGGGGCCGCTAATCAGCCCCAGCATTTT. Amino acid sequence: CASRPSTGAANQPQHF.

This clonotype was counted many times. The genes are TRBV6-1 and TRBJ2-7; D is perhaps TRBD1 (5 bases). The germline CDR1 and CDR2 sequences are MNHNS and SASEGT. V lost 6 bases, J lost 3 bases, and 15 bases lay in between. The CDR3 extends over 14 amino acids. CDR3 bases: TGTGCCAGCAGCCAAGACAGCCTCGGCTACGAGCAGTACTTC. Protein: CASSQDSLGYEQYF.

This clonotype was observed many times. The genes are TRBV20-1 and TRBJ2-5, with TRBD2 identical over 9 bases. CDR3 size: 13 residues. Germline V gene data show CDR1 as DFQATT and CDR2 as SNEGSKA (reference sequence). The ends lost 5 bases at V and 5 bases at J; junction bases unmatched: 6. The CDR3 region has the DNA TGCAGTGCTGTAGCGGGAGTCGGGGAGACCCAGTACTTC. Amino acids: CSAVAGVGETQYF.

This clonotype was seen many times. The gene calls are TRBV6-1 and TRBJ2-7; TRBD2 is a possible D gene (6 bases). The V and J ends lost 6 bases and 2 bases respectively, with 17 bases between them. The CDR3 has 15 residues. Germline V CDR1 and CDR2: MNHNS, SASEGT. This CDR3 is CASSRDLFKAYEQYF. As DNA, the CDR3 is TGTGCCAGCAGCAGGGACTTATTTAAGGCCTACGAGCAGTACTTC.

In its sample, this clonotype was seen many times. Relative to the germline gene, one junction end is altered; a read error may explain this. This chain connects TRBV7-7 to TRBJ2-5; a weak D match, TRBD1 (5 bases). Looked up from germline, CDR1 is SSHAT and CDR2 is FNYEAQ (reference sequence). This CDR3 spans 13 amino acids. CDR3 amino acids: CASSSDRQETQYF. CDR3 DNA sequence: TGTGCTAGCAGCTCTGACAGACAAGAGACCCAGTACTTC. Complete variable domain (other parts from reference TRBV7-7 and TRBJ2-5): GAGVSQSPRYKVTKRGQDVTLRCDPISSHATLYWYQQALGQGPEFLTYFNYEAQPDKSGLPSDRFSAERPEGSISTLTIQRTEQRDSAMYRCASSSDRQETQYFGPGTRLLVL.

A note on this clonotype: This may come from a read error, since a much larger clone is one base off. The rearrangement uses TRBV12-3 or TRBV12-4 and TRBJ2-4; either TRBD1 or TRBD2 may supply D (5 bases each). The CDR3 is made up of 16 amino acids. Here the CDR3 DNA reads TGTGCCAGCAGTTCTGGGGGAAGAACTAACAAAAACATTAAGTACTTC. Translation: CASSSGGRTNKNIKYF.

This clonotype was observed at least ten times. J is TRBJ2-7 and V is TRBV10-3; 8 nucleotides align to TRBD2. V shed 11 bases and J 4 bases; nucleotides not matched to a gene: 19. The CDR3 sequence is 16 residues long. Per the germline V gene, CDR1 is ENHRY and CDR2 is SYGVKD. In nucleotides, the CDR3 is TGTGCCTCACGACGGGGGGGCGGATCGGATCTTTACGAGCAGTACTTC. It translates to CASRRGGGSDLYEQYF.

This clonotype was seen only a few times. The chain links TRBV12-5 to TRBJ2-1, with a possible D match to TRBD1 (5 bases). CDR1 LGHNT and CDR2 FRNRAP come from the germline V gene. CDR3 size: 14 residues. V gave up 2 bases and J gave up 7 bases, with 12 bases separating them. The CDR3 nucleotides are TGTGCTAGTGGTTTGTGGCAGGGATGGAATGAGCAGTTCTTC. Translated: CASGLWQGWNEQFF.

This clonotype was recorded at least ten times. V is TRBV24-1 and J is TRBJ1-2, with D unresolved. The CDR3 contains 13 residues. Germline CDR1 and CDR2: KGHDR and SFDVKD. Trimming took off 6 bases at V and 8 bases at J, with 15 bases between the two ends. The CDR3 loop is CATSPGPSEGYTF. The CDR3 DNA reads TGTGCCACCAGTCCGGGCCCGAGCGAGGGCTACACCTTC.

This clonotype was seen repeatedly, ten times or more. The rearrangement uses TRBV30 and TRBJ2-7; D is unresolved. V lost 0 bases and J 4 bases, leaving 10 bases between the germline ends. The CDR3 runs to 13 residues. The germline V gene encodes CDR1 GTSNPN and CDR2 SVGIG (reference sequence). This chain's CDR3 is CAWSVSRPYEQYF. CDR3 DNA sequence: TGTGCCTGGAGTGTATCCCGACCTTACGAGCAGTACTTC.

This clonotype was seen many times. Here the CDR3 reads CATSDMTSTHEQYF. CDR3 nucleotides: TGTGCCACCAGTGACATGACATCCACCCACGAGCAGTACTTC. J is TRBJ2-7 and V is TRBV24-1; D unclear. Germline V gene lookup returns CDR1 KGHDR and CDR2 SFDVKD. CDR3 length equals 14 residues. The V gene lost 4 bases and the J gene lost 5 bases, with 14 bases spanning the gap.

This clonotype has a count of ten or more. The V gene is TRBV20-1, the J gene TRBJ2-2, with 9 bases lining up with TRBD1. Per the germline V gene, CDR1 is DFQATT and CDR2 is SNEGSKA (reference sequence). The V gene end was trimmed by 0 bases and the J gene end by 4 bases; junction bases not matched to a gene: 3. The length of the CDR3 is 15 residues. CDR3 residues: CSAREMGQGTGELFF. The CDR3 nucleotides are TGCAGTGCTAGAGAAATGGGACAGGGCACCGGGGAGCTGTTTTTT.

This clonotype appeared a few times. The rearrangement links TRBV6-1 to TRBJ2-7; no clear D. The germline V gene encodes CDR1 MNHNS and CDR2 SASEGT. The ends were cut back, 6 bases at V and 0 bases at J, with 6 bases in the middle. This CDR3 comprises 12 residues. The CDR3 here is CASRQFSYEQYF. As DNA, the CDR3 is TGTGCCAGCAGACAGTTCTCCTACGAGCAGTACTTC.

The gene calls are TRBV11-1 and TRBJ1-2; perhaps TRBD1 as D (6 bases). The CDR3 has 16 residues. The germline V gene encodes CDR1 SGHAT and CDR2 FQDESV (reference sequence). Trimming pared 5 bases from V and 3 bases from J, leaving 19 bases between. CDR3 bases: TGTGCCAGCAGCCCCGTCGGGGGGGGCCTTGACTATGGCTACACCTTC. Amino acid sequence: CASSPVGGGLDYGYTF.

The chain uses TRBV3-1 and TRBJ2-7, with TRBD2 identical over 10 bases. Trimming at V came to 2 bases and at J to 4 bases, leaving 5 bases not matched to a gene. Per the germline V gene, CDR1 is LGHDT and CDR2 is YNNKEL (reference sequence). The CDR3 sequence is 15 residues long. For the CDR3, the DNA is TGTGCCAGCAGCCAAACTAGCGGGATTATTTACGAGCAGTACTTC. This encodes CASSQTSGIIYEQYF.

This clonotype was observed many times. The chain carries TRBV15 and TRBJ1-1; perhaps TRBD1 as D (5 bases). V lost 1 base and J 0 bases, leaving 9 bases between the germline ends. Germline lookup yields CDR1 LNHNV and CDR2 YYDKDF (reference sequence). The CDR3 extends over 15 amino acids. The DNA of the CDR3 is TGTGCCACCAGCAGAGGGGACCACTTGAACACTGAAGCTTTCTTT. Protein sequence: CATSRGDHLNTEAFF.

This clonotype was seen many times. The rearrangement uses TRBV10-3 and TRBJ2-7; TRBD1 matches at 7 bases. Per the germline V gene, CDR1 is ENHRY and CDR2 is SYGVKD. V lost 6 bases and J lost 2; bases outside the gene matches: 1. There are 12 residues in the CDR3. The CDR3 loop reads CAIRDRTYEQYF. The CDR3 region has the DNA TGTGCCATCAGGGACAGGACCTACGAGCAGTACTTC.

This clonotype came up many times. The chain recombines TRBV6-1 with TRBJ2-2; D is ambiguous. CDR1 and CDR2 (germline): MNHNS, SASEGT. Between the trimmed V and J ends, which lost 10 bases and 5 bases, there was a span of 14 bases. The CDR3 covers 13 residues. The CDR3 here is CATQRSQTGELFF. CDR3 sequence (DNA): TGTGCCACACAGAGATCCCAAACCGGGGAGCTGTTTTTT.

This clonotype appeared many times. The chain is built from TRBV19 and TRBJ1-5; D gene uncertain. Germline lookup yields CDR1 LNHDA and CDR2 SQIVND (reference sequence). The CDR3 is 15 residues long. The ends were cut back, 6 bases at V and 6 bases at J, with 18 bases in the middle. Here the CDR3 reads CASSFLARVGQPQHF. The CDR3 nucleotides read TGTGCCAGTAGCTTTCTGGCGAGGGTAGGTCAGCCCCAGCATTTT.

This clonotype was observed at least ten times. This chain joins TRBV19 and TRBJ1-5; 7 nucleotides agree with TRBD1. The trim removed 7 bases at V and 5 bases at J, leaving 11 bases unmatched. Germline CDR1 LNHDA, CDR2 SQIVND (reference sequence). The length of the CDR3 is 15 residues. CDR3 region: CASNPGGGFHQPQHF. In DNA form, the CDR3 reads TGTGCCAGTAACCCAGGGGGAGGCTTTCATCAGCCCCAGCATTTT.